Here is one T cell receptor beta chain with its context. TCRdb keeps only in-frame clones here, not all; method: immunoSEQ multiplex PCR. The table includes around 210,000 clones, approximately 82% detected once. Trimming took off 8 bases at V and 6 bases at J, with 23 bases between the two ends. The CDR3 spans 15 residues. The germline gives CDR1 WNHNN, CDR2 SYGVQD (reference sequence). The data belong to a study of blood T cell repertoires in COVID-19. The overall study: T cells, B-cell-depleted T cells, or PBMCs supplied cDNA or gDNA.

The specimen sequenced was peripheral blood. This clonotype was sampled from a human donor in a cohort sampled during active COVID-19. The V call is TRBV10-1, the J call TRBJ2-7, with D maybe TRBD2 (5 bases). The chain's CDR3 is CASFTSGHEGPEQYF. The DNA for the CDR3 is TGCGCCAGCTTTACCTCGGGCCATGAGGGTCCCGAGCAGTACTTC.